This T cell receptor beta chain stems from a study of cytomegalovirus exposure and HLA in healthy donors. TCRdb's table, derived via immunoSEQ multiplex PCR, lists solely in-frame clones and lacks some. The sample has 220,000 or so clones, about 93% seen once; the top ten hold 1.1%. After removal of 5 bases from V and 4 bases from J, the junction contained 15 bases not matched to a gene. The CDR3 contains 17 residues. The V gene's germline CDR1 is SGHAT and CDR2 FQNNGV. This receptor was obtained from a woman under 30 in good health and CMV-seronegative. Sequencing was done on a sample of PBMCs. The rearrangement links TRBV11-2 to TRBJ2-3; 7 positions match TRBD2. This CDR3 reads CASSTSGTTIHPDTQYF. DNA for the CDR3: TGTGCCAGCAGCACGTCCGGGACTACCATTCACCCAGATACGCAGTATTTT. The whole variable domain, remainder taken from reference TRBV11-2 and TRBJ2-3, is EAGVAQSPRYKIIEKRQSVAFWCNPISGHATLYWYQQILGQGPKLLIQFQNNGVVDDSQLPKDRFSAERLKGVDSTLKIQPAKLEDSAVYLCASSTSGTTIHPDTQYFGPGTRLTVL.